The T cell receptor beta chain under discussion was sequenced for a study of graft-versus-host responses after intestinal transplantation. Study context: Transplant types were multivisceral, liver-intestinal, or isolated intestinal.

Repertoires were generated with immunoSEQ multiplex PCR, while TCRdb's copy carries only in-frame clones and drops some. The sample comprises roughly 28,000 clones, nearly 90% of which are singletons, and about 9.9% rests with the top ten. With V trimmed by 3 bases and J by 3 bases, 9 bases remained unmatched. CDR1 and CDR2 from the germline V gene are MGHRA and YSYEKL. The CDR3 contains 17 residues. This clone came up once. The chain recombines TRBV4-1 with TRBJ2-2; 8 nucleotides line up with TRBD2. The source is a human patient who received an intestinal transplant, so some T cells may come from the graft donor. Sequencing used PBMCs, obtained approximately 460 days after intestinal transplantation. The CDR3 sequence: CASSQGAGLGHTGELFF. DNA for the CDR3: TGCGCCAGCAGCCAGGGGGCGGGACTAGGACACACCGGGGAGCTGTTTTTT.